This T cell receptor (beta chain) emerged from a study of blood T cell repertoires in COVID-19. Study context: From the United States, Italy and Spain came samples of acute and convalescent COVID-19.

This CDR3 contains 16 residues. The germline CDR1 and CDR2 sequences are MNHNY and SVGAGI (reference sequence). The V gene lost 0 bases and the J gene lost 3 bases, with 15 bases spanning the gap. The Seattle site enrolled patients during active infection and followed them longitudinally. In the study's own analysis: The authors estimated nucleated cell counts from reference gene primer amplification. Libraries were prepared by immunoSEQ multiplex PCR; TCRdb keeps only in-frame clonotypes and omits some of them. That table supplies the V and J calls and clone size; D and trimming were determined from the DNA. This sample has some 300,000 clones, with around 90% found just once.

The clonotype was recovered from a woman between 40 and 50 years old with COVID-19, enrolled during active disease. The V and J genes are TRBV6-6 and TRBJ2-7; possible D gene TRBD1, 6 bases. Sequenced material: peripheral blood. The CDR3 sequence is CASSYSTAGVYYEQYF. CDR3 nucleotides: TGTGCCAGCAGTTACTCGACAGCAGGGGTTTACTACGAGCAGTACTTC.